The 26 T cell receptor beta chains below come from one sample, sequenced in a study of blood T cells in healthy people across ages. Next came a second PCR, run for about 6 to 12 cycles, which used a sample-barcoded 5' primer along with a J-beta primer mix. TCRdb reprocessed the 5' RACE reads via MiXCR and lists one record per CDR3 protein. Of hundreds of thousands of distinct CDR3 sequences in the sample, roughly 60% were seen once. The source material was blood. These TCRs come from a man aged 25 to 40 in good health.

The chain couples TRBV27 to TRBJ2-1; D might be TRBD1 or TRBD2, each matching 5 bases. The germline V gene has CDR1 MNHEY and CDR2 SMNVEV (reference sequence). This CDR3 region has 15 residues. Trimming removed 9 bases from V and 4 bases from J, with 19 bases in between. The CDR3 nucleotides are TGTGCCAGTGCCGGGGCCCTCAGGTCTTACAATGAGCAGTTCTTC. Amino acids: CASAGALRSYNEQFF.

The sample holds a few counts of this clonotype. This chain uses TRBV24-1 with TRBJ2-5; D is unclear. V lost 7 bases, J lost 4 bases, and 15 bases lay in between. Germline loops: CDR1 KGHDR, CDR2 SFDVKD. The CDR3 is 14 amino acids. In DNA, the CDR3 is TGTGCCACCAGCCAGCACCAGACGGGAGAGACCCAGTACTTC. This sequence encodes CATSQHQTGETQYF.

This clonotype has only a few counts. The chain carries TRBV10-3 and TRBJ2-7; D assignment may be TRBD1 or TRBD2 (5 bases each). Trimming took off 7 bases at V and 6 bases at J, with 19 bases between the two ends. The CDR3 totals 14 residues. Germline V CDR1 and CDR2: ENHRY, SYGVKD. CDR3 nucleotide sequence: TGTGCCATCAAGGATCGGGACCAAGGGTCCGAGCAGTACTTC. This codes for CAIKDRDQGSEQYF.

This clonotype was seen a few times. The chain combines TRBV20-1 with TRBJ2-1; either TRBD1 or TRBD2 may fit D (5 bases each). Germline V lookup: CDR1 DFQATT, CDR2 SNEGSKA (reference sequence). Trimming stripped 6 bases from V and 6 bases from J, with 12 bases between. This CDR3 is built from 12 residues. The CDR3 DNA follows: TGCAGTGCCACCTTTGGGACCAATGAGCAGTTCTTC. Amino acid sequence: CSATFGTNEQFF.

The genes are TRBV6-2 or TRBV6-3 and TRBJ2-5, with 11 bases fitting TRBD2. The DNA end lines up better with TRBJ2-7; the J call may be wrong. CDR3 length: 18 amino acids. Germline V lookup: CDR1 MNHEY, CDR2 SVGEGT. CDR3 sequence reads: CASSYPSGRSTYSYEQYF. In DNA form, the CDR3 reads TGTGCCAGCAGTTACCCTAGCGGGAGGTCTACCTACTCCTACGAGCAGTACTTC.

V and J are TRBV12-3 or TRBV12-4 and TRBJ1-2; D gene uncertain. This CDR3 region has 13 residues. V lost 2 bases to trimming and J lost 6 bases, with 10 bases between them. The CDR3 protein is CASSLTAQHGYTF. The CDR3 region has the DNA TGTGCCAGCAGTTTAACAGCCCAGCATGGCTACACCTTC.

V is TRBV12-3 or TRBV12-4 and J is TRBJ2-7, with a possible D match to TRBD2 (6 bases). V lost 0 bases and J 5 bases, leaving 14 bases between the germline ends. This CDR3 region has 15 residues. CDR3 DNA: TGTGCCAGCAGTTTAGCGTACCAGGAGCGGGACGAGCAGTACTTC. This translates into CASSLAYQERDEQYF.

This sequence joins TRBV4-2 and TRBJ2-1; D uncertain. The CDR3 covers 13 residues. Per the germline V gene, CDR1 is LGHNA and CDR2 is YNFKEQ. With 0 bases removed from V and 8 bases from J, the gap between germline ends came to 8 bases. CDR3 residues: CASSQEAAHEQFF. For the CDR3, the DNA is TGTGCCAGCAGCCAAGAAGCAGCGCATGAGCAGTTCTTC.

The chain recombines TRBV28 with TRBJ2-3, with 9 nucleotides matching TRBD1. The CDR3 covers 16 residues. V shed 7 bases, J shed 0 bases, and the junction held 8 bases outside the gene matches. Germline values: CDR1 MDHEN, CDR2 SYDVKM. CDR3 region: CASNGQGPLSTDTQYF. For the CDR3, the DNA is TGTGCCAGCAACGGACAGGGGCCCCTTAGCACAGATACGCAGTATTTT.

This chain links TRBV7-9 with TRBJ1-5; TRBD1 matches at 10 bases. The CDR3 extends over 15 amino acids. Per germline, CDR1 SEHNR and CDR2 FQNEAQ (reference sequence). V was clipped by 5 bases and J by 6 bases; unmatched bases: 7. The CDR3 reads CASSMTGGEGQPQHF. CDR3 in DNA: TGTGCCAGCAGCATGACAGGGGGCGAGGGTCAGCCCCAGCATTTT. Supplemented by reference TRBV7-9 and TRBJ1-5, the full variable domain reads DTGVSQNPRHKITKRGQNVTFRCDPISEHNRLYWYRQTLGQGPEFLTYFQNEAQLEKSRLLSDRFSAERPKGSFSTLEIQRTEQGDSAMYLCASSMTGGEGQPQHFGDGTRLSIL.

Remarks on this clonotype: An end of the junction does not agree with germline; a read error may underlie this. The chain uses TRBV5-1 and TRBJ1-2; tentative D call: TRBD1 (5 bases). Germline V gene lookup returns CDR1 SGHRS and CDR2 YFSETQ. The CDR3 contains 14 residues. The CDR3 DNA follows: TGCGCCAGCAGCCTGGGGGACTGGGCCTATGGCTACAACTTC. It specifies CASSLGDWAYGYNF.

The J gene is TRBJ1-6, the V gene TRBV19; D is perhaps TRBD1 (5 bases). Germline lookup yields CDR1 LNHDA and CDR2 SQIVND (reference sequence). V lost 7 bases, J lost 7 bases, and 11 bases lay in between. The CDR3 is 13 amino acids. The CDR3 DNA reads as TGTGCCAGTAACAGACAGAGAAATTCACCCCTCCACTTT. Protein: CASNRQRNSPLHF.

This chain links TRBV18 with TRBJ2-1, with TRBD2 matching 9 bases. With 0 bases clipped from V and 10 bases from J, the junction kept 4 bases outside the gene matches. The CDR3 is 14 amino acids. Germline CDR1 KGHSH, CDR2 LQKENI. CDR3 sequence: CASSPPLAGYEQFF. CDR3 nucleotide sequence: TGTGCCAGCTCACCACCGCTAGCGGGATACGAGCAGTTCTTC.

The chain employs TRBV7-9 and TRBJ1-4; D is undetermined. Germline CDR1 is SEHNR and CDR2 is FQNEAQ (reference sequence). Trimming stripped 5 bases from V and 6 bases from J, with 13 bases between. This CDR3 has 14 residues. CDR3 sequence (DNA): TGTGCCAGCAGCCATAATCCTGGGGATGAAAAACTGTTTTTT. Residues: CASSHNPGDEKLFF.

This clonotype is a singleton in its sample. This CDR3 reads CASSPATGADTQYF. The DNA of the CDR3 is TGTGCCAGCTCACCAGCGACAGGGGCAGATACGCAGTATTTT. The chain recombines TRBV18 with TRBJ2-3, with 8 nucleotides matching TRBD1. V lost 2 bases and J lost 4; bases outside the gene matches: 2. The germline CDR1 and CDR2 sequences are KGHSH and LQKENI. The CDR3 spans 14 residues.

The CDR3 DNA follows: TGTGCCAGCAGCGTAGGGGGTTACCAGCCCCAGCATTTT. Protein product: CASSVGGYQPQHF. The chain links TRBV9 to TRBJ1-5, with unresolved D. The CDR3 contains 13 residues. The ends were cut back, 0 bases at V and 7 bases at J, with 8 bases in the middle. Per the germline V gene, CDR1 is SGDLS and CDR2 is YYNGEE.

This clonotype was seen only a few times. The chain is built from TRBV5-1 and TRBJ2-1; D is ambiguous. The CDR3 is 12 residues long. Per the germline V gene, CDR1 is SGHRS and CDR2 is YFSETQ. V lost 1 base, J lost 9 bases, and 8 bases lay in between. Here the CDR3 DNA reads TGCGCCAGCAGCTTGAGGTCAGGTGAGCAGTTCTTC. It is translated as CASSLRSGEQFF. Filled out from reference TRBV5-1 and TRBJ2-1, the complete variable domain reads KAGVTQTPRYLIKTRGQQVTLSCSPISGHRSVSWYQQTPGQGLQFLFEYFSETQRNKGNFPGRFSGRQFSNSRSEMNVSTLELGDSALYLCASSLRSGEQFFGPGTRLTVL.

The rearrangement uses TRBV20-1 and TRBJ2-1, with TRBD2 matching 10 bases. V shed 5 bases, J shed 8 bases, and the junction held 12 bases outside the gene matches. Germline V gives CDR1 DFQATT, CDR2 SNEGSKA (reference sequence). The CDR3 length is 15 residues. CDR3 sequence: CSAPPGTSAFDEQFF. CDR3 nucleotide sequence: TGCAGTGCTCCCCCCGGGACTAGCGCTTTCGATGAGCAGTTCTTC.

The chain carries TRBV7-9 and TRBJ1-3, with TRBD1 matching over 8 bases. CDR1 SEHNR and CDR2 FQNEAQ come from the germline V gene (reference sequence). The length of the CDR3 is 14 residues. V gave up 10 bases and J gave up 0 bases; unmatched junction bases: 5. The CDR3 loop is CAIGTGFSGNTIYF. The DNA of the CDR3 is TGTGCCATCGGGACAGGCTTCTCTGGAAACACCATATATTTT.

This chain joins TRBV6-5 and TRBJ2-5, with TRBD2 matching 10 bases. The V gene end was trimmed by 2 bases and the J gene end by 6 bases; junction bases not matched to a gene: 9. The CDR3 loop spans 16 amino acids. Per the germline V gene, CDR1 is MNHEY and CDR2 is SVGAGI. The CDR3 DNA reads TGTGCCAGCAGTTACCAGACTAGCGGGCCTGGAAAGACCCAGTACTTC. Translation gives CASSYQTSGPGKTQYF.

This clonotype was seen at least ten times. The chain links TRBV20-1 to TRBJ2-5, with D perhaps matching TRBD2 (6 bases). Germline lookup yields CDR1 DFQATT and CDR2 SNEGSKA (reference sequence). This CDR3 is 13 amino acids long. Trimming stripped 3 bases from V and 5 bases from J, with 13 bases between. As DNA, the CDR3 is TGCAGTGCTAGGGACGGGGGTCGCGAGACCCAGTACTTC. Protein sequence: CSARDGGRETQYF.

With regard to this clonotype: One junction end does not reproduce the germline sequence, and a read error may be involved. J is TRBJ1-6 and V is TRBV7-2; D may be TRBD1 (6 bases). The CDR3 extends over 15 amino acids. In germline, CDR1 is SGHTA, CDR2 FQGNSA. The CDR3 DNA reads as TGTGCTAGCAGCGTAGGACAGTGGGGAAATTCACCCCTCCACTTT. The encoded protein is CASSVGQWGNSPLHF.

The chain carries TRBV5-5 and TRBJ2-7; the match to TRBD1 covers 8 bases. Losses at the gene ends were 0 bases for V and 3 bases for J; bases not matched to a gene: 8. This CDR3 is 16 amino acids long. Looked up from germline, CDR1 is SGHKS and CDR2 is YYEKEE (reference sequence). The CDR3 protein is CASSLAPGTGVYEQYF. The CDR3 coding sequence is TGTGCCAGCAGCTTGGCTCCCGGGACAGGCGTCTACGAGCAGTACTTC.

The J gene is TRBJ1-4, the V gene TRBV18; 9 positions match TRBD1. This CDR3 is 14 amino acids long. V shed 4 bases and J 8 bases; nucleotides not matched to a gene: 5. The germline gives CDR1 KGHSH, CDR2 LQKENI. The CDR3 DNA is TGTGCCAGCTCACGACAGGGGGTTCGAGAAAAACTGTTTTTT. As protein: CASSRQGVREKLFF.

Turning to this clonotype: Compared with germline, one end of the junction differs, possibly owing to a read error. The genes are TRBV6-6 and TRBJ2-3; the D gene could be TRBD1 or TRBD2 (6 bases each). CDR1 is MNHNY, CDR2 SVGAGI, per germline (reference sequence). This CDR3 contains 15 residues. The CDR3 bases are TGTGCCAGCCTGCTGGGGGGCGTTAGCACAGATGCGCAGTATTTT. Translating gives CASLLGGVSTDAQYF.

The CDR3 nucleotides read TGCAGTGCTAGAACTTCAGGGGGTGTTGAGACCCAGTACTTC. Translated: CSARTSGGVETQYF. V usage is TRBV20-1 and J usage is TRBJ2-5; the match to TRBD1 covers 7 bases. Looked up from germline, CDR1 is DFQATT and CDR2 is SNEGSKA (reference sequence). CDR3 size: 14 residues. With 2 bases clipped from V and 5 bases from J, the junction kept 8 bases outside the gene matches.